The present T cell receptor (beta chain) was sequenced within a study of blood T cell repertoires in COVID-19. Assay used: immunoSEQ multiplex PCR; TCRdb lists only in-frame clones, some missing. The data hold a few hundred thousand clones, with roughly 80% observed a single time. CDR3 size: 13 residues. Losses at the gene ends were 3 bases for V and 10 bases for J; bases not matched to a gene: 4. CDR1 and CDR2 (germline): LGHDT, YNNKEL (reference sequence). Those enrolled, adults aged 18 to 89 years, came from under 25 US areas. Participants' own reports of clinical history determined their cohort assignment. It was within 2 weeks before study entry that exposed participants met a COVID-19 case.

The specimen was PBMCs or T cells enriched from blood (not recorded which). This receptor was obtained from a man aged 35-49 years who had been exposed to COVID-19. The J gene is TRBJ2-1, the V gene TRBV3-1 (or the pseudogene TRBV3-2); the match to TRBD2 covers 9 bases. The CDR3 region is CASSQREGGEQFF. The CDR3 DNA follows: TGTGCCAGCAGCCAGCGGGAGGGCGGGGAGCAGTTCTTC.